What follows are 29 T cell receptor beta chains derived from one specimen sequenced in a study of blood T cell repertoires in COVID-19. The table came from immunoSEQ multiplex PCR; TCRdb's copy has only in-frame clones and leaves some out. Found here are under 200,000 clones, around 84% of them singletons; the top ten hold 2% to 3%. Source material: peripheral blood. Receptors originate from a woman older than 75 with COVID-19, enrolled during active disease.

The rearrangement links TRBV7-8 to TRBJ2-4; no clear D gene. This CDR3 is built from 13 residues. Deletions cut 5 bases from V and 4 bases from J, with 9 bases between. CDR1 and CDR2 (germline): SGHVS, FQNEAQ. CDR3 amino acids: CASSDSAKNIQYF. CDR3 sequence (DNA): TGTGCCAGCAGCGACTCGGCGAAAAACATTCAGTACTTC.

The chain is built from TRBV4-2 and TRBJ2-2; 12 positions agree with TRBD2. The CDR3 spans 16 residues. Per germline, CDR1 LGHNA and CDR2 YNFKEQ. With V trimmed by 3 bases and J by 5 bases, 4 bases remained unmatched. CDR3 sequence: CASSQSLAGGTGELFF. CDR3 sequence (DNA): TGTGCCAGCAGCCAGTCTCTAGCGGGGGGGACCGGGGAGCTGTTTTTT.

V and J are TRBV19 and TRBJ2-5, with 9 positions matching TRBD1. The CDR3 spans 14 residues. Germline trimming cut 5 bases from V and 1 base from J; bases unmatched to any gene: 2. Germline V CDR1 and CDR2: LNHDA, SQIVND (reference sequence). In DNA form, the CDR3 reads TGTGCCAGTAGTGAGACAGGGGGCCAAGAGACCCAGTACTTC. It yields the protein CASSETGGQETQYF. The full variable domain, rest sourced from reference TRBV19 and TRBJ2-5, is DGGITQSPKYLFRKEGQNVTLSCEQNLNHDAMYWYRQDPGQGLRLIYYSQIVNDFQKGDIAEGYSVSREKKESFPLTVTSAQKNPTAFYLCASSETGGQETQYFGPGTRLLVL.

The CDR3 loop reads CAASGRTYNEQFF. CDR3 bases: TGTGCGGCAAGCGGGAGGACGTACAATGAGCAGTTCTTC. V and J are TRBV28 and TRBJ2-1; TRBD2 aligns across 9 bases. The CDR3 consists of 13 residues. CDR1 and CDR2 from the germline V gene are MDHEN and SYDVKM.

The chain links TRBV7-2 to TRBJ2-2; maybe TRBD1 (6 bases). Germline-derived CDR1 and CDR2 are SGHTA and FQGNSA. V was pared by 5 bases and J by 3 bases, with 10 bases between. The CDR3 consists of 14 residues. DNA of the CDR3: TGTGCCAGCAGCCCCCCAGGGGACACCGGGGAGCTGTTTTTT. As protein: CASSPPGDTGELFF. Full variable domain (missing parts from reference TRBV7-2 and TRBJ2-2): GAGVSQSPSNKVTEKGKDVELRCDPISGHTALYWYRQSLGQGLEFLIYFQGNSAPDKSGLPSDRFSAERTGGSVSTLTIQRTQQEDSAVYLCASSPPGDTGELFFGEGSRLTVL.

The CDR3 DNA reads TGTGCCAGCAGCTTATGGAGGGTAGCGGCCACCTTC. It translates to CASSLWRVAATF. V gene TRBV7-2 combines with J gene TRBJ1-2; the D is unclear. Germline CDR1 and CDR2: SGHTA and FQGNSA. Trimming took 2 bases from V and 13 from J, leaving 14 bases between them. This CDR3 is built from 12 residues.

V gene TRBV11-2 combines with J gene TRBJ2-3; 7 bases map to TRBD2. The germline V gene encodes CDR1 SGHAT and CDR2 FQNNGV. This CDR3 is 16 amino acids long. With 6 bases clipped from V and 0 bases from J, the junction kept 9 bases outside the gene matches. The CDR3, as DNA: TGTGCCAGCAGTACCTCGGGACTAACTAGCACAGATACGCAGTATTTT. Protein sequence: CASSTSGLTSTDTQYF.

The V call is TRBV5-1, the J call TRBJ2-1; the match to TRBD2 covers 9 bases. The CDR3 consists of 13 residues. CDR1 SGHRS and CDR2 YFSETQ come from the germline V gene. The V gene end was trimmed by 5 bases and the J gene end by 13 bases; junction bases not matched to a gene: 10. CDR3 amino acids: CASRASGIETQFF. CDR3 bases: TGCGCCAGCAGGGCTAGCGGGATCGAGACCCAGTTCTTC.

The chain recombines TRBV28 with TRBJ1-5; unclear D gene. The V end lost 8 bases, the J end lost 0 bases, and 11 bases lay between the germline ends. The CDR3 consists of 14 residues. Germline-derived CDR1 and CDR2 are MDHEN and SYDVKM. CDR3 residues: CASYVGLSNQPQHF. The CDR3 nucleotides read TGTGCCAGCTACGTTGGGCTTAGCAATCAGCCCCAGCATTTT.

CDR3 coding DNA: TGCGCCAGCAGCCGCGATTTGGGCCTTGAAGCTTTCTTT. Residues: CASSRDLGLEAFF. The genes are TRBV5-1 and TRBJ1-1; unclear D gene. This CDR3 region has 13 residues. From germline, CDR1 is SGHRS and CDR2 YFSETQ. Trimming took off 4 bases at V and 7 bases at J, with 14 bases between the two ends.

The chain employs TRBV6-5 and TRBJ1-1, with D unresolved. V lost 4 bases and J lost 0, with 6 bases in between. Germline loops: CDR1 MNHEY, CDR2 SVGAGI. There are 13 residues in the CDR3. The CDR3 DNA is TGTGCCAGCAGTTCCGCGGTGAACACTGAAGCTTTCTTT. This translates into CASSSAVNTEAFF.

This clone showed up just once. The chain employs TRBV7-9 and TRBJ2-4; TRBD2 aligns across 8 bases. V shed 10 bases and J 3 bases; nucleotides not matched to a gene: 32. Germline CDR1 is SEHNR and CDR2 is FQNEAQ (reference sequence). The CDR3 covers 22 residues. The CDR3 nucleotides read TGTGCCACCACGTCCTTCGGGGGGCGGGGACTAGATACCCAGGGGCTCAAAAACATTCAGTACTTC. Translation: CATTSFGGRGLDTQGLKNIQYF.

The V call is TRBV7-2, the J call TRBJ1-2; 8 nucleotides line up with TRBD1. The CDR3 sequence is 14 residues long. J lost 9 bases, V lost 8 bases, and 14 bases had no gene match. Germline V gene lookup returns CDR1 SGHTA and CDR2 FQGNSA. CDR3 sequence (DNA): TGTGCCAGCGGTATCACGACAGGGGAAAGGCGCTACACCTTC. Translating it yields CASGITTGERRYTF. The full variable domain, rest sourced from reference TRBV7-2 and TRBJ1-2, is GAGVSQSPSNKVTEKGKDVELRCDPISGHTALYWYRQSLGQGLEFLIYFQGNSAPDKSGLPSDRFSAERTGGSVSTLTIQRTQQEDSAVYLCASGITTGERRYTFGSGTRLTVV.

The chain couples TRBV24-1 to TRBJ2-2, with 9 bases identical to TRBD1. Germline assignment: CDR1 KGHDR and CDR2 SFDVKD. The CDR3 is 15 amino acids. Trimming cost V 4 bases and J 5 bases; bases outside gene matches: 4. This CDR3 reads CATSEHGQGTGELFF. Here the CDR3 DNA reads TGTGCCACCAGTGAGCACGGACAGGGGACCGGGGAGCTGTTTTTT.

V and J are TRBV5-5 and TRBJ1-6, with 7 bases identical to TRBD1. The V and J ends lost 5 bases and 6 bases, in that order; junction bases with no gene match: 5. CDR1 SGHKS and CDR2 YYEKEE come from the germline V gene (reference sequence). There are 14 residues in the CDR3. The chain's CDR3 is CASSIQGPNSPLHF. Written as DNA, the CDR3 is TGTGCCAGCAGTATACAGGGGCCTAATTCACCCCTCCACTTT. Filled out from reference TRBV5-5 and TRBJ1-6, the complete variable domain reads DAGVTQSPTHLIKTRGQQVTLRCSPISGHKSVSWYQQVLGQGPQFIFQYYEKEERGRGNFPDRFSARQFPNYSSELNVNALLLGDSALYLCASSIQGPNSPLHFGNGTRLTVT.

The chain uses TRBV29-1 and TRBJ2-5, with unresolved D. In germline, CDR1 is SQVTM, CDR2 ANQGSEA. The CDR3 has 12 residues. The germline V and J ends were trimmed by 6 bases and 0 bases, with 8 bases remaining between them. The CDR3 loop reads CSVAGYQETQYF. The CDR3 nucleotides are TGCAGCGTGGCAGGTTACCAAGAGACCCAGTACTTC.

This clone was counted a single time. The chain uses TRBV6-5 and TRBJ1-1, with D hard to call. V was clipped by 8 bases and J by 0 bases, with 7 bases between them. The germline gives CDR1 MNHEY, CDR2 SVGAGI. The CDR3 is 12 residues long. The CDR3 DNA sequence: TGTGCCAGCGGGAGGATGAACACTGAAGCTTTCTTT. Translation: CASGRMNTEAFF.

The chain employs TRBV6-6 and TRBJ1-2, with D unclear. Germline V gives CDR1 MNHNY, CDR2 SVGAGI (reference sequence). This CDR3 contains 16 residues. Between the trimmed V and J ends, which lost 2 bases and 2 bases, there was a span of 15 bases. The CDR3 nucleotides are TGTGCCAGCAGTTACACTACTCGTAGCTCGAACTATGGCTACACCTTC. Its translation: CASSYTTRSSNYGYTF.

The chain uses TRBV5-1 and TRBJ1-2; D is undetermined. CDR1 and CDR2 (germline): SGHRS, YFSETQ. The CDR3 is made up of 16 amino acids. Trimming took off 3 bases at V and 5 bases at J, with 20 bases between the two ends. The CDR3 region has the DNA TGCGCCAGCAGCTCCGGCTTCCGGGAAAATCGGTATGGCTACACCTTC. Protein sequence: CASSSGFRENRYGYTF.

In DNA, the CDR3 is TGTGCCAGCAGCCCCTCCCTGCAAGCGGGAGGGTGGGAGACCCAGTACTTC. Its translation is CASSPSLQAGGWETQYF. This rearrangement joins TRBV7-2 to TRBJ2-5, with 10 bases identical to TRBD2. V trimming: 5 bases; J trimming: 5 bases; junction bases outside the gene matches: 14. Germline V gene sequence: CDR1 SGHTA, CDR2 FQGNSA. The CDR3 loop spans 17 amino acids. Full variable domain (outside the CDR3, taken from reference TRBV7-2 and TRBJ2-5): GAGVSQSPSNKVTEKGKDVELRCDPISGHTALYWYRQSLGQGLEFLIYFQGNSAPDKSGLPSDRFSAERTGGSVSTLTIQRTQQEDSAVYLCASSPSLQAGGWETQYFGPGTRLLVL.

The DNA of the CDR3 is TGTGCCAGCTCACCATTTCGGGACTACGAGCAGTACTTC. Protein sequence: CASSPFRDYEQYF. The J gene is TRBJ2-7, the V gene TRBV18; possible D gene TRBD2, 5 bases. The V end lost 2 bases, the J end lost 3 bases, and 8 bases lay between the germline ends. Germline V CDR1 and CDR2: KGHSH, LQKENI. This CDR3 is built from 13 residues.

V usage is TRBV11-2 and J usage is TRBJ2-7; possibly TRBD2 for D (6 bases). Germline-derived CDR1 and CDR2 are SGHAT and FQNNGV. The length of the CDR3 is 12 residues. V dropped 4 bases and J dropped 3 bases, with 7 bases sitting between them. In DNA, the CDR3 is TGTGCCAGCAGCTCGGGGGTCTACGAGCAGTACTTC. Translating it yields CASSSGVYEQYF.

The gene calls are TRBV4-2 and TRBJ2-7; 10 bases align to TRBD2. Germline V gives CDR1 LGHNA, CDR2 YNFKEQ. There are 17 residues in the CDR3. Trimming removed 3 bases from V and 4 bases from J; junction bases left unmatched: 12. The CDR3 is CASSHLFGLAENYEQYF. The CDR3 bases are TGTGCCAGCAGCCACCTTTTCGGACTAGCGGAAAATTACGAGCAGTACTTC.

This clone was seen once. V usage is TRBV4-2 and J usage is TRBJ1-1; 8 bases agree with TRBD1. V shed 0 bases, J shed 9 bases, and the junction held 9 bases outside the gene matches. Germline lookup yields CDR1 LGHNA and CDR2 YNFKEQ. The CDR3 spans 15 residues. The CDR3 is CASSQDTGQGGKAFF. CDR3 in DNA: TGTGCCAGCAGCCAAGATACCGGACAGGGCGGTAAAGCTTTCTTT.

This chain links TRBV19 with TRBJ1-5; a possible D gene is TRBD1 (5 bases). The germline V gene has CDR1 LNHDA and CDR2 SQIVND (reference sequence). The V gene lost 6 bases and the J gene lost 9 bases, with 21 bases spanning the gap. CDR3 length equals 15 residues. The CDR3 DNA sequence: TGTGCCAGTAGCCGTGGACACTCCGGGTTAGGGCCCCAGCATTTT. It yields the protein CASSRGHSGLGPQHF.

The gene calls are TRBV11-2 and TRBJ2-5, with D possibly matching TRBD1 (6 bases). V was cut by 5 bases and J by 1 base, with 8 bases left in between. This CDR3 has 13 amino acids. Germline V gene lookup returns CDR1 SGHAT and CDR2 FQNNGV. CDR3 coding DNA: TGTGCCAGCAGCCCAGGGGTCCAAGAGACCCAGTACTTC. Protein sequence: CASSPGVQETQYF.

The chain recombines TRBV21-1 with TRBJ2-1; no check of the table's D call, TRBD2, against the DNA was made. TRBV21-1 is marked as a pseudogene. CDR3 length: 16 residues. The CDR3 loop is CASSKARPGRYNEQFF. The DNA for the CDR3 is TGTGCCAGCAGCAAAGCGCGGCCAGGGAGGTACAATGAGCAGTTCTTC.

The chain recombines TRBV10-3 with TRBJ1-6; no definite D call. The length of the CDR3 is 13 residues. V was shortened by 4 bases and J by 5 bases, with 6 bases between the two germline ends. In germline, CDR1 is ENHRY, CDR2 SYGVKD. The CDR3 DNA reads TGTGCCATCAGTGGAGCAAATAATTCACCCCTCCACTTT. Protein sequence: CAISGANNSPLHF.

This clone was detected a few times. The rearrangement joins TRBV14 to TRBJ2-2, with TRBD2 identical over 10 bases. Per germline, CDR1 SGHDN and CDR2 FVKESK. V trimming: 2 bases; J trimming: 4 bases; junction bases outside the gene matches: 1. The CDR3 covers 15 residues. The CDR3 protein is CASSQRLAGTGELFF. The CDR3 DNA reads as TGTGCCAGCAGCCAACGACTAGCGGGCACCGGGGAGCTGTTTTTT.